This is a list of T cell receptor beta chains from one sample in a study of T cell responses to AZD1222 COVID-19 vaccine. Data came from immunoSEQ multiplex PCR; TCRdb stores just in-frame clones and leaves some out. The table records under 110,000 clones, around nine tenths of them present only once. The material sequenced was peripheral blood, taken on day 0 of AZD1222 vaccination. The receptors originated from an adult in good health. Both conserved end residues are part of each CDR3. The D gene is left open where the match is weak. Some rows mark clone size as missing; the rest say once, few, many or name a class of expanded clone.

NA TRBJ1-2 TRBD1 TRBV27 CASSPPGQGNYGYTF TGTGCCAGCAGTCCCCCGGGACAGGGCAACTATGGCTACACCTTC
NA TRBJ2-2 TRBD1 TRBV10-3 CAISRDRGTGELFF TGTGCCATCAGCCGGGACAGGGGGACCGGGGAGCTGTTTTTT
NA TRBJ1-1 TRBD1 TRBV2 CASRGTGRTEAFF TGTGCCAGCAGGGGGACAGGGCGAACTGAAGCTTTCTTT
NA TRBJ2-6 TRBD2 TRBV19 CASIRTSGGAGANVLTF TGTGCCAGTATCAGGACTAGCGGGGGCGCTGGGGCCAACGTCCTGACTTTC
NA TRBJ1-1 NA TRBV2 CASNRGENTEAFF TGTGCCAGCAACCGTGGGGAGAACACTGAAGCTTTCTTT
NA TRBJ1-1 NA TRBV10-3 CAIKGQPGTEAFF TGTGCCATCAAGGGTCAGCCCGGGACTGAAGCTTTCTTT
NA TRBJ2-6 NA TRBV4-1 CASSRGPTASGANVLTF TGCGCCAGCAGCCGGGGTCCGACGGCGTCTGGGGCCAACGTCCTGACTTTC
NA TRBJ1-2 NA TRBV19 CASSAGVVGYTF TGTGCCAGTAGTGCAGGGGTAGTTGGCTACACCTTC
NA TRBJ1-4 NA TRBV10-3 CAAGKATNEKLFF TGTGCCGCAGGGAAGGCAACTAATGAAAAACTGTTTTTT
NA TRBJ1-5 TRBD1 TRBV19 CASGTGYISNQPQHF TGTGCCAGTGGGACAGGCTATATTAGCAATCAGCCCCAGCATTTT
NA TRBJ2-7 TRBD1 TRBV3-1/TRBV3-2 CASSLQGAREQYF TGTGCCAGCAGCTTGCAGGGGGCTCGGGAGCAGTACTTC
NA TRBJ2-7 TRBD1 TRBV11-2 CASSFPMVDRASEQYF TGTGCCAGCAGCTTCCCCATGGTAGACAGGGCCTCCGAGCAGTACTTC
NA TRBJ1-5 TRBD1 TRBV6-1 CASQTGGASQPQHF TGTGCCAGCCAGACAGGGGGCGCGAGTCAGCCCCAGCATTTT
NA TRBJ1-1 TRBD1 TRBV2 CASSRDSPLRTEAFF TGTGCCAGCAGCCGGGACAGCCCCTTACGCACTGAAGCTTTCTTT
NA TRBJ1-6 NA TRBV28 CASSREEGPSPLHF TGTGCCAGCAGCAGGGAAGAGGGACCTTCACCCCTCCACTTT
NA TRBJ1-5 NA TRBV4-1 CASSPLKDQPQHF TGCGCCAGCAGCCCCCTTAAAGATCAGCCCCAGCATTTT
NA TRBJ1-2 NA TRBV29-1 CSVGSRGGYTF TGCAGCGTTGGCAGCCGCGGGGGCTACACCTTC
NA TRBJ2-2 TRBD2 TRBV11-2 CASKKRGPGELFF TGTGCCAGCAAAAAGCGGGGCCCCGGGGAGCTGTTTTTT
NA TRBJ2-7 NA TRBV6-6 CASAAGYEQYF TGTGCCAGCGCCGCGGGCTACGAGCAGTACTTC
few TRBJ1-6 NA TRBV11-2 CASSYLTGSGSPLHF TGTGCCAGCAGCTACCTTACAGGGTCGGGTTCACCCCTCCACTTT
few TRBJ2-7 NA TRBV2 CASSRDFPYEQYF TGTGCCAGCAGTAGGGACTTTCCCTACGAGCAGTACTTC
NA TRBJ1-2 NA TRBV18 CASSHREGDYGYTF TGTGCCAGCTCACACCGAGAGGGGGACTATGGCTACACCTTC
NA TRBJ2-3 TRBD2 TRBV6-5 CASSQSSGGADTQYF TGTGCCAGCAGTCAATCTAGCGGGGGGGCAGATACGCAGTATTTT
NA TRBJ1-2 TRBD1 TRBV4-1 CASSQFHLRGRSYGYTF TGCGCCAGCAGTCAATTTCACCTCAGGGGGCGCAGCTATGGCTACACCTTC
NA TRBJ1-4 NA TRBV7-9 CASSGGASTQEKLFF TGTGCCAGCAGCGGTGGGGCCTCAACTCAGGAAAAACTGTTTTTT
once TRBJ1-2 NA TRBV6-4 CASSEKAGTPDGYTF TGTGCCAGCAGTGAAAAGGCTGGGACACCCGATGGCTACACCTTC
NA TRBJ1-6 NA TRBV6-5 CASSSQNSPLHF TGTGCCAGCAGTTCACAGAATTCACCCCTCCACTTT
NA TRBJ1-1 NA TRBV30 CAWRGTTDRTEAFF TGTGCCTGGAGAGGCACAACGGATAGAACTGAAGCTTTCTTT
NA TRBJ1-6 TRBD1 TRBV7-9 CASSSQGGNSPLHF TGTGCCAGCAGCTCCCAGGGGGGCAATTCACCCCTCCACTTT
NA TRBJ1-5 NA TRBV28 CASSPPTVVTNQPQHF TGTGCCAGCAGCCCCCCCACCGTCGTCACAAATCAGCCCCAGCATTTT
NA TRBJ1-5 TRBD1 TRBV7-2 CASSLGQGGGGPQHF TGTGCCAGCAGCTTAGGACAGGGGGGTGGCGGACCCCAGCATTTT
NA TRBJ1-4 TRBD1 TRBV28 CASSLGVRDSNEKLFF TGTGCCAGCAGTTTGGGGGTAAGGGACAGTAATGAAAAACTGTTTTTT
few TRBJ1-1 NA TRBV5-1 CASSFSGIDTEAFF TGCGCCAGCAGCTTCTCAGGGATTGACACTGAAGCTTTCTTT
NA TRBJ1-4 TRBD1 TRBV5-6 CASSLEGDSSNEKLFF TGTGCCAGCAGCTTGGAAGGGGACAGCTCTAATGAAAAACTGTTTTTT
NA TRBJ2-3 NA TRBV3-1/TRBV3-2 CASTPGISTDTQYF TGTGCCAGCACCCCAGGAATTAGCACAGATACGCAGTATTTT
few TRBJ1-3 NA TRBV10-1 CASMGAGNTIYF TGCGCCAGCATGGGGGCTGGAAACACCATATATTTT
NA TRBJ2-5 NA TRBV7-3 CASSFGWMETQYF TGTGCCAGCAGCTTCGGGTGGATGGAGACCCAGTACTTC
NA TRBJ1-1 NA TRBV19 CASSIEGTANTEAFF TGTGCCAGTAGTATAGAGGGGACGGCGAACACTGAAGCTTTCTTT
NA TRBJ1-5 NA TRBV27 CASRSRALNQPQHF TGTGCCAGCAGGAGCCGGGCCCTTAATCAGCCCCAGCATTTT
NA TRBJ1-4 NA TRBV28 CATSVPEKLFF TGTGCCACCTCGGTTCCAGAAAAACTGTTTTTT
once TRBJ2-4 NA TRBV11-2 CASSPGHSKNIQYF TGTGCCAGCAGTCCGGGCCACTCCAAAAACATTCAGTACTTC
NA TRBJ2-7 TRBD1 TRBV6-6 CASRRGTGEEQYF TGTGCCAGCAGGAGAGGGACAGGGGAAGAGCAGTACTTC
once TRBJ1-1 TRBD1 TRBV27 CASSLTGTGGTEAFF TGTGCCAGCAGTTTAACGGGGACAGGGGGTACTGAAGCTTTCTTT
NA TRBJ1-5 NA TRBV5-1 CASSLGVGPYSNQPQHF TGCGCCAGCAGCTTGGGCGTAGGCCCCTATAGCAATCAGCCCCAGCATTTT
NA TRBJ1-1 NA TRBV5-1 CASSLGTLGSTEAFF TGCGCCAGCAGCTTGGGGACGTTAGGGAGTACTGAAGCTTTCTTT
NA TRBJ1-1 NA TRBV6-2/TRBV6-3 CASSFTANTEAFF TGTGCCAGCAGTTTCACGGCTAACACTGAAGCTTTCTTT
NA TRBJ1-2 NA TRBV28 CASSPPLGYGYTF TGTGCCAGCTCTCCGCCGTTGGGCTATGGCTACACCTTC
few TRBJ1-6 TRBD1 TRBV4-1 CASSHGQGMGNSPLHF TGCGCCAGCAGCCATGGACAGGGGATGGGTAATTCACCCCTCCACTTT
NA TRBJ2-3 NA TRBV11-2 CASSPAGQPFSTDTQYF TGTGCCAGCAGCCCAGCCGGGCAGCCTTTTAGCACAGATACGCAGTATTTT
NA TRBJ2-1 TRBD2 TRBV2 CASSALAGGQGDEQFF TGTGCCAGCAGTGCCCTAGCGGGGGGGCAGGGGGATGAGCAGTTCTTC
NA TRBJ1-5 NA TRBV23-1 CASSQPTFQGRNQPQHF TGCGCCAGCAGTCAGCCTACTTTCCAGGGGCGCAATCAGCCCCAGCATTTT
NA TRBJ2-7 NA TRBV9 CASSVEVSYEQYF TGTGCCAGCAGCGTAGAGGTTTCCTACGAGCAGTACTTC
once TRBJ2-7 TRBD2 TRBV3-1/TRBV3-2 CASSQGGGTGEQYF TGTGCCAGCAGCCAAGGGGGGGGAACCGGAGAGCAGTACTTC
NA TRBJ2-1 NA TRBV24-1 CATMENNEQFF TGTGCCACCATGGAAAACAATGAGCAGTTCTTC
NA TRBJ1-5 TRBD1 TRBV19 CASSLTGASNQPQHF TGTGCCAGTAGCCTAACAGGGGCTAGCAATCAGCCCCAGCATTTT
NA TRBJ1-1 TRBD1 TRBV11-1 CASSQRQGRTEAFF TGTGCCAGCAGCCAGCGACAGGGGAGAACTGAAGCTTTCTTT